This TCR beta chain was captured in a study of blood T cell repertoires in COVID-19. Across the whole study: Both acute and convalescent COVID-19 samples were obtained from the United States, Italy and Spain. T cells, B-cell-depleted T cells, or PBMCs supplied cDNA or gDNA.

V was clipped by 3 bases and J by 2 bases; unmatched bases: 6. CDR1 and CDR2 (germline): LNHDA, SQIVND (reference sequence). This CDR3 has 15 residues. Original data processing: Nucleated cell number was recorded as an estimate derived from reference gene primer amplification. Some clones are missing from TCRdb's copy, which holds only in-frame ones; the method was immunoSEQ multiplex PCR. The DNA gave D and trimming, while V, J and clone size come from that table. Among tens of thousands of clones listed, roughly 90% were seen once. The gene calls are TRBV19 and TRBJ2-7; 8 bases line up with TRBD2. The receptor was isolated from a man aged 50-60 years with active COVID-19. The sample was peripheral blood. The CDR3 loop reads CASSITAGATYEQYV. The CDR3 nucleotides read TGTGCCAGTAGTATCACAGCGGGAGCGACCTACGAGCAGTACGTC.